The subject of this entry is one T cell receptor (beta chain). As yet, its antigen is unknown. This sample stems from a study of neoadjuvant nivolumab and ipilimumab in lung cancer. Findings and limits, study-wide: TCR sequencing covered a small number of samples. Pretherapy blood TCR richness correlated positively with resected tumor richness.

With 3 bases clipped from V and 5 bases from J, the junction kept 8 bases outside the gene matches. The CDR3 runs 16 residues. Germline loops: CDR1 KGHSH, CDR2 LQKENI. Some clones are missing from TCRdb's copy, which holds only in-frame ones; the method was immunoSEQ multiplex PCR. The table has thousands of clones, 65% seen once; the top ten hold approximately 14%. The V call is TRBV18, the J call TRBJ2-3, with TRBD1 matching over 10 bases. The origin of this receptor is an adult with non-small cell lung cancer. The input for sequencing was tumor tissue, taken after neoadjuvant nivolumab, alone or with ipilimumab, at or shortly before surgery. CDR3 residues: CASSPRGTGAGDTQYF. The CDR3 nucleotides read TGTGCCAGCTCACCCCGGGGGACAGGGGCCGGAGATACGCAGTATTTT.